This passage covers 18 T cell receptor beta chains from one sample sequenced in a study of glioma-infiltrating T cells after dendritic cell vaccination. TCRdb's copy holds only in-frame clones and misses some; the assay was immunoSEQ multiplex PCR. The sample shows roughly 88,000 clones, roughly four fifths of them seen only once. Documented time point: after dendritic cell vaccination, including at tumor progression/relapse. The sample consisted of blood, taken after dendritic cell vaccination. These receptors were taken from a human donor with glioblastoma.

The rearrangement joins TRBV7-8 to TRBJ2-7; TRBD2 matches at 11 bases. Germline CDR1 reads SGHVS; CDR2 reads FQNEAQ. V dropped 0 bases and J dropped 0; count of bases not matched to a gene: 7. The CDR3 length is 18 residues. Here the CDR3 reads CASSLAYLAGGRSYEQYF. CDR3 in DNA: TGTGCCAGCAGCTTAGCGTACCTAGCGGGGGGCCGCTCCTACGAGCAGTACTTC. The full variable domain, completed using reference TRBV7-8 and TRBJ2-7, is GAGVSQSPRYKVAKRGQDVALRCDPISGHVSLFWYQQALGQGPEFLTYFQNEAQLDKSGLPSDRFFAERPEGSVSTLKIQRTQQEDSAVYLCASSLAYLAGGRSYEQYFGPGTRLTVT.

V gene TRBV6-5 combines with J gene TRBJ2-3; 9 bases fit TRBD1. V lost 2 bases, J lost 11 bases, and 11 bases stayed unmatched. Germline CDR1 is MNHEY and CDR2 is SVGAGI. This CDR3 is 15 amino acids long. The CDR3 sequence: CASSYRLGGQGRQYF. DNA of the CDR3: TGTGCCAGCAGTTACCGTCTTGGGGGACAGGGCCGGCAGTATTTT.

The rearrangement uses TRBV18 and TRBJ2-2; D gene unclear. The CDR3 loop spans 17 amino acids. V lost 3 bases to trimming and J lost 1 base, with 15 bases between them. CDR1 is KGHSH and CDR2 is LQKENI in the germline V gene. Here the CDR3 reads CASSPDGVGLNTGELFF. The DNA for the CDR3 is TGTGCCAGCTCACCCGACGGAGTAGGCTTGAACACCGGGGAGCTGTTTTTT.

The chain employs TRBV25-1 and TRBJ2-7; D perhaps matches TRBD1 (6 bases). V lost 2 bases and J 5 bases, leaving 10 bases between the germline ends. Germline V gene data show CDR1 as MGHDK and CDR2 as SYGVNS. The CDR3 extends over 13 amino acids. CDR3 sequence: CASSEGGRDEQYF. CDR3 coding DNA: TGTGCCAGCAGTGAAGGGGGCAGGGACGAGCAGTACTTC.

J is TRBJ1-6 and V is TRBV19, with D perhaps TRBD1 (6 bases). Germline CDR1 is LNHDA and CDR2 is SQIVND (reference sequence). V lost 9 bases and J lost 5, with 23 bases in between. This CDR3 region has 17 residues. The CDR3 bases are TGTGCCAGACCTTATCCGGGACAAACTGTTCATAATTCACCCCTCCACTTT. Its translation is CARPYPGQTVHNSPLHF.

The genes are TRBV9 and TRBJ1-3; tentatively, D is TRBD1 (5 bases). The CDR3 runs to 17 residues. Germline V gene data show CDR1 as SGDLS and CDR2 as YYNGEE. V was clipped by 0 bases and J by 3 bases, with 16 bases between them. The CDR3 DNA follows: TGTGCCAGCAGCGTAGCACCGGGTCAGGGTCTTGGAAACACCATATATTTT. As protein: CASSVAPGQGLGNTIYF.

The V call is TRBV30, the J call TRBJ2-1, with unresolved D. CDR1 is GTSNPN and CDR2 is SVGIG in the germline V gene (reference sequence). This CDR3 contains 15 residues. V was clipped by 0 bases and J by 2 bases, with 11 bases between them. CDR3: CAWSVIASPYNEQFF. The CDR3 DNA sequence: TGTGCCTGGAGTGTAATAGCCTCCCCCTACAATGAGCAGTTCTTC.

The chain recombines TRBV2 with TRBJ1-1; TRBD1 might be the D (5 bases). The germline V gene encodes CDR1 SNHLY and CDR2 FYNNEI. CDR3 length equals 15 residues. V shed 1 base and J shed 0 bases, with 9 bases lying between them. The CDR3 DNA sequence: TGTGCCAGCAGTGAAGAGGGCAGGGTGAACACTGAAGCTTTCTTT. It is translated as CASSEEGRVNTEAFF.

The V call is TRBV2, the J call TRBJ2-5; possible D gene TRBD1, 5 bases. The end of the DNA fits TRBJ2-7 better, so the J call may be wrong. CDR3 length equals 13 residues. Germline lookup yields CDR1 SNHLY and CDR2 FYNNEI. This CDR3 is CASSGQGYYEQYF. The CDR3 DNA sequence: TGTGCCAGCAGTGGGCAGGGCTACTACGAGCAGTACTTC.

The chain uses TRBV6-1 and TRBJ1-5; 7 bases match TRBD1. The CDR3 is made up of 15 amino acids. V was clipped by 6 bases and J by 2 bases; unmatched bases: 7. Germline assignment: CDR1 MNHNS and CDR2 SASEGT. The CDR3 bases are TGTGCCAGCAGGATAGATCAGGGGGGCAATCAGCCCCAGCATTTT. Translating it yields CASRIDQGGNQPQHF.

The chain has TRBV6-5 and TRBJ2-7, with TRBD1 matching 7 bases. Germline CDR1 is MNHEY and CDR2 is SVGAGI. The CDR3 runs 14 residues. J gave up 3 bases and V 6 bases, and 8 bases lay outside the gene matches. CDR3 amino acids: CASRPGQEIYEQYF. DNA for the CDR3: TGTGCCAGCAGACCAGGACAGGAGATCTACGAGCAGTACTTC.

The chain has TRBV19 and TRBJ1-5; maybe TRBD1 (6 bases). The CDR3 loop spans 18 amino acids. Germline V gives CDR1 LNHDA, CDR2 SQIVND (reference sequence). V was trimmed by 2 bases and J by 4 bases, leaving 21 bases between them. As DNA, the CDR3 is TGTGCCAGTAGTATATGGGGTCGGGCGGAAGGGGGTAATCAGCCCCAGCATTTT. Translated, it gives CASSIWGRAEGGNQPQHF.

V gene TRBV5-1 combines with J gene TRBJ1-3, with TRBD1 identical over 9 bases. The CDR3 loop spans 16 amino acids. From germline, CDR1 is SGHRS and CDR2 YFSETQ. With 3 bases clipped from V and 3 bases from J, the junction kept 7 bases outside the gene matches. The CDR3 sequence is CASSSGTGNGGNTIYF. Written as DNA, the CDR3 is TGCGCCAGCAGCTCCGGGACAGGGAACGGTGGAAACACCATATATTTT.

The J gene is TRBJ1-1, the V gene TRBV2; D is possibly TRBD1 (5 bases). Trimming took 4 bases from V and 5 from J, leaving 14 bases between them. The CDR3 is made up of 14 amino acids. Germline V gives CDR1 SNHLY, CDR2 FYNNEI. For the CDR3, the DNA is TGTGCCAGCAGTGTTTTATTGGGGCGTACTGAAGCTTTCTTT. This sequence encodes CASSVLLGRTEAFF.

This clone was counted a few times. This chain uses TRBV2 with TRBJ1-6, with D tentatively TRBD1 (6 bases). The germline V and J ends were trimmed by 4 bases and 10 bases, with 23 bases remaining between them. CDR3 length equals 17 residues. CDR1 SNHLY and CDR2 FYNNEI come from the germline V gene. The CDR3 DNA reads TGTGCCAGCAGTGGGGCGCTGGGGCAGGGGCTATGGTCACCCCTCCACTTT. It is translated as CASSGALGQGLWSPLHF. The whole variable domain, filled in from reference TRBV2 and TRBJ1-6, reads EPEVTQTPSHQVTQMGQEVILRCVPISNHLYFYWYRQILGQKVEFLVSFYNNEISEKSEIFDDQFSVERPDGSNFTLKIRSTKLEDSAMYFCASSGALGQGLWSPLHFGNGTRLTVT.

The CDR3 spells CASGVRESSYNEQFF. The DNA of the CDR3 is TGTGCCAGCGGAGTGCGGGAGAGCTCCTACAATGAGCAGTTCTTC. This rearrangement joins TRBV6-1 to TRBJ2-1; 7 bases are shared with TRBD2. V shed 8 bases and J 0 bases; nucleotides not matched to a gene: 7. The CDR3 runs to 15 residues. CDR1 MNHNS and CDR2 SASEGT come from the germline V gene.

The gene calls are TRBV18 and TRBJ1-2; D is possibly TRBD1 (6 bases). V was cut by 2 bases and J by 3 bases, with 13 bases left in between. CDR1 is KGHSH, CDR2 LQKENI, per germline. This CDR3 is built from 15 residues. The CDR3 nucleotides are TGTGCCAGCTCACCAGCAGGGGCTCGGGACTATGGCTACACCTTC. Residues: CASSPAGARDYGYTF.

Here the CDR3 DNA reads TGTGCCAGCAGCTTATTTGGGACAGGGGGAAACGAGCAGTACGTC. Translating it yields CASSLFGTGGNEQYV. This chain joins TRBV7-2 and TRBJ2-7; 11 bases align to TRBD1. CDR1 and CDR2 from the germline V gene are SGHTA and FQGNSA. The V gene end was trimmed by 2 bases and the J gene end by 5 bases; junction bases not matched to a gene: 5. The CDR3 is 15 residues long.